This is a list of T cell receptor beta chains from one sample in a study of blood T cells in healthy people across ages. TCRdb re-called the 5' RACE reads with MiXCR, one entry per CDR3 protein. Altogether 800,000 to 950,000 distinct CDR3 sequences are present, roughly 28% being singletons, with the ten largest covering 10% to 13%. These sequences were also reported in another study, on T cells of mothers and their children.

Sequencing was performed on blood. All receptors come from a woman in her thirties or forties in good health. The CDR3 runs from the conserved cysteine through the conserved F or W. A D gene is named only where the DNA matches it firmly. The size of a clone is reported for some rows only, either as once, few or many, or as a class for expanded clones.

>NA|TRBV20-1|TRBJ2-5|NA
CSASLSGYQETQYF
TGCAGTGCTTCGCTCAGCGGCTACCAAGAGACCCAGTACTTC
>many|TRBV14|TRBJ2-5|NA
CASSPWVTVQETQYF
TGTGCCAGCAGCCCATGGGTGACGGTACAAGAGACCCAGTACTTC
>few|TRBV10-3|TRBJ2-7|NA
CVISAGTGPYEQYF
TGTGTCATCAGTGCCGGGACTGGCCCCTACGAGCAGTACTTC
>few|TRBV12-3/TRBV12-4|TRBJ1-1|NA
CASGGVEAFF
TGTGCCAGCGGGGGGGTTGAAGCTTTCTTT
>few|TRBV7-8|TRBJ2-2|TRBD1
CASAWGQVNTGELFF
TGTGCCAGCGCATGGGGACAGGTGAACACCGGGGAGCTGTTTTTT
>few|TRBV20-1|TRBJ1-1|NA
CSARGGRSTEAFF
TGTAGTGCTAGAGGTGGCAGGAGCACTGAAGCTTTCTTT
>few|TRBV28|TRBJ2-3|TRBD2
CASRSSGGGKDTQYF
TGTGCCAGCAGGAGTAGCGGGGGGGGGAAAGATACGCAGTATTTT
>many|TRBV28|TRBJ2-7|TRBD2
CASSPSSGGIYEQYF
TGTGCCAGCAGTCCCTCTAGCGGGGGAATCTACGAGCAGTACTTC
>many|TRBV28|TRBJ1-2|TRBD1
CASSYRGGGYTF
TGTGCCAGCAGTTACAGGGGGGGAGGCTACACCTTC
>many|TRBV6-5|TRBJ2-1|NA
CASSYEGEAVFGYYNEQFF
TGTGCCAGCAGTTACGAGGGGGAGGCTGTCTTCGGGTACTACAATGAGCAGTTCTTC
>many|TRBV29-1|TRBJ2-5|TRBD1
CSVERDSPQETQYF
TGCAGCGTTGAGAGGGACAGCCCGCAAGAGACCCAGTACTTC
>NA|TRBV7-2|TRBJ2-7|TRBD1
CASSAQRIGTGYF
TGTGCCAGCAGTGCTCAAAGGATTGGGACAGGGTACTTC
>many|TRBV28|TRBJ2-6|NA
CASSLRGLRSGANVLTF
TGTGCCAGCAGTTTACGGGGTCTCCGCTCTGGGGCCAACGTCCTGACTTTC
>NA|TRBV7-2|TRBJ1-3|NA
CASSLDRASGNTIYF
TGTGCCAGCAGCTTAGACCGGGCCTCTGGAAACACCATATATTTT
>NA|TRBV4-1|TRBJ2-4|NA
CASSRFVAAKNIQYF
TGCGCCAGCAGCCGTTTCGTAGCAGCCAAAAACATTCAGTACTTC
>many|TRBV20-1|TRBJ2-5|NA
CSALNLGGETQYF
TGCAGTGCGCTCAACCTAGGTGGGGAGACCCAGTACTTC